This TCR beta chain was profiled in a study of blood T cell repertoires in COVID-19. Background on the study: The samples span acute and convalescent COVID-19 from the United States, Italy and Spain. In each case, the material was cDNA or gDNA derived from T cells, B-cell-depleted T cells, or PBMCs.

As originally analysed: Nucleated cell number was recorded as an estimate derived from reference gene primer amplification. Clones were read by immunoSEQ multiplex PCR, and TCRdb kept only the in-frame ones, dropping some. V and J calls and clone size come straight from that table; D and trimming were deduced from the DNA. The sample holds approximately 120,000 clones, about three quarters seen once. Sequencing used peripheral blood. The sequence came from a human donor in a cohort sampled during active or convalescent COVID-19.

The DNA of the CDR3 is TGTGCCAGCAGCCAAGAGACGGGAGTAGGCGAGCAGTACTTC. Residues: CASSQETGVGEQYF. This chain uses TRBV3-1 (or the pseudogene TRBV3-2) with TRBJ2-7; tentatively, D is TRBD2 (6 bases). CDR3 length: 14 amino acids. CDR1 LGHDT and CDR2 YNNKEL come from the germline V gene (reference sequence). Trimming stripped 0 bases from V and 6 bases from J, with 12 bases between.